This is a list of T cell receptor beta chains from one sample in a study of cytomegalovirus exposure and HLA in healthy donors. The protocol was immunoSEQ multiplex PCR, while the TCRdb copy is restricted to in-frame clones and leaves out a portion. In the table there are 90,000 to 120,000 clones, approximately 68% of which are singletons. The sequenced material came from PBMCs. The source is a woman between 18 and 29 years old in good health and CMV-seropositive. Each CDR3 is given with its conserved first and last residue. Fields, in order: J gene, V gene, CDR3 protein.

TRBJ2-1 TRBV7-9 CASSLATAESRDEQFF
TRBJ2-3 TRBV7-7 CASSPGVGASTDTQYF
TRBJ2-7 TRBV5-4 CASSTRDRFFGEQYF
TRBJ1-2 TRBV7-8 CASSPTLEGYTF
TRBJ1-1 TRBV7-2 CASSLGGGTEAFF
TRBJ2-1 TRBV7-9 CASSSGTGFSSYNEQFF
TRBJ2-7 TRBV4-1 CASSQDLNPSYEQYF
TRBJ1-4 TRBV20-1 CSASLSEKLFF
TRBJ2-1 TRBV4-1 CASSQVPGLTFEQFF
TRBJ2-1 TRBV7-9 CASSPSGRPDNEQFF
TRBJ2-7 TRBV6-5 CASSYSYDNPYEQYF
TRBJ2-7 TRBV5-4 CASSLGSGRVHYEQYF
- TRBV28 CASSPFGLGSTSGGSYEQYF
TRBJ1-4 TRBV7-3 CASSPRGGVGEKLFF
TRBJ2-3 TRBV12-5 CASATGAGSTDTQYF
TRBJ2-2 TRBV7-6 CASSSQREELFF
TRBJ1-1 TRBV6-4 CASSAYGGSTEAFF
TRBJ2-7 TRBV25-1 CASSVGGPSLEQYF
TRBJ2-1 TRBV10-3 CAISPAAGLALNEQFF
TRBJ1-3 TRBV6-5 CASWTGVGNTIYF
TRBJ2-7 TRBV27 CASRRLEVLAGVPYEQYF
TRBJ2-3 TRBV5-6 CASSASTGGTDTQYF
TRBJ2-7 TRBV5-1 CASSKTGTGGYEQYF
TRBJ2-7 TRBV7-9 CASSPGLAGPRYEQYF
TRBJ2-2 TRBV10-3 CASRGQTSDTGELFF
TRBJ2-6 TRBV14 CASTLGGGANVLTF
TRBJ2-2 TRBV7-9 CASSLGEGGELFF
- TRBV14 CASSQGQLDSYEQYF
TRBJ2-1 TRBV5-4 CASTPGRQGSYNEQFF
TRBJ2-1 TRBV13 CASSSESEREAPYNEQFF
TRBJ1-3 TRBV7-9 CASSLVSRTGGNTIYF
TRBJ2-7 TRBV11-2 CASSLSPPGGEQYF
TRBJ1-5 TRBV7-8 CASSLEKTGGQPQHF
TRBJ2-5 TRBV6-5 CASSSPGREETQYF
TRBJ2-5 TRBV30 CAWSVSTGQETQYF
TRBJ2-3 TRBV4-3 CASSQGASVTDTQYF
TRBJ1-4 TRBV2 CASSEWIGDEKLFF
TRBJ2-7 TRBV2 CASRQGYEQYF
TRBJ1-3 TRBV7-2 CASSLGGRSGNTIYF
TRBJ2-1 TRBV5-6 CASSSAGTSGRNEQFF
TRBJ2-5 TRBV30 CAWSVGQQETQYF
TRBJ2-5 TRBV6-5 CASSYMLMTGRETQYF
TRBJ2-2 TRBV28 CASSTPKGLAGVTGELFF
TRBJ1-2 TRBV5-6 CASSPGSAYYGYTF
TRBJ1-4 TRBV27 CASSLFYRVGEKLFF
TRBJ2-7 TRBV29-1 CSVVGQGLYEQYF
TRBJ2-7 TRBV18 CASSKADRGRPPYEQYF
TRBJ2-5 TRBV5-8 CASSLGLAGGPGETQYF